This entry concerns a single T cell receptor (beta chain). Profiling relied on immunoSEQ multiplex PCR, and the TCRdb table lists in-frame clones only, not all of them. This table holds around 34,000 clones, roughly four fifths found once. The data are from a study of preoperative IRX-2 immunotherapy in early breast cancer. The CDR3 is 19 residues long. The germline CDR1 and CDR2 sequences are MNHGY and SAAAGT. Losses at the gene ends were 5 bases for V and 1 base for J; bases not matched to a gene: 19. Treatment defined: preoperative locoregional IRX-2 cytokine immunotherapy. The chain recombines TRBV6-8 with TRBJ2-5; 7 bases are shared with TRBD1. The sequencing used lymph node tissue, collected from a patient treated with IRX-2 immunotherapy. The clonotype originates from a human donor with breast cancer. This chain's CDR3 is CASSLGPYRGSILQETQYF. The CDR3 DNA is TGTGCCAGCAGTCTCGGCCCCTACAGGGGTAGTATCCTCCAAGAGACCCAGTACTTC.